This TCR beta chain is drawn from a study of beta chain features in type 1 diabetes. Reverse transcription of all isolated RNA meant that expressed TCRB transcripts were sequenced. This table comes from immunoSEQ multiplex PCR, and its TCRdb copy is limited to in-frame clones, with some not included. The sample has tens of thousands of clones, about 72% seen once; the top ten hold roughly 2.2%. Each sorted population was over 98% pure. V was pared by 1 base and J by 0 bases, with 8 bases between. This CDR3 is 15 amino acids long. The germline gives CDR1 SGHDN, CDR2 FVKESK. Specimen: Tregs from blood. This clonotype originated in a woman aged 40 to 50 in good health. The chain has TRBV14 and TRBJ2-3; possible D gene TRBD1, 5 bases. CDR3 bases: TGTGCCAGCAGCCAAGGCGGACATAGCACAGATACGCAGTATTTT. It is translated as CASSQGGHSTDTQYF. Full variable domain (remainder filled in from reference TRBV14 and TRBJ2-3): EAGVTQFPSHSVIEKGQTVTLRCDPISGHDNLYWYRRVMGKEIKFLLHFVKESKQDESGMPNNRFLAERTGGTYSTLKVQPAELEDSGVYFCASSQGGHSTDTQYFGPGTRLTVL.